This T cell receptor beta chain originates from a study of blood T cell repertoires in COVID-19. Study-wide background: COVID-19 samples from acute and convalescent phases originated in the United States, Italy and Spain. T cells, B-cell-depleted T cells, or PBMCs supplied cDNA or gDNA.

Trimming took 3 bases from V and 5 from J; bases not matched to a gene: 12. The germline CDR1 and CDR2 sequences are SNHLY and FYNNEI. The CDR3 is 16 residues long. How the authors handled the data: Estimated nucleated cell counts came from reference gene primer amplification. TCRdb's table, derived via immunoSEQ multiplex PCR, lists solely in-frame clones and lacks some. For V, J and clone size, that table is used; D and trimming come from the DNA. This sample has tens of thousands of clones, with around 74% found just once. Sequenced: peripheral blood. The chain is built from TRBV2 and TRBJ2-7; 8 bases fit TRBD2. This clonotype was obtained from a human donor in a cohort sampled during active COVID-19. The CDR3 is CASSESLAGGNHEQYF. CDR3 coding DNA: TGTGCCAGCAGTGAGAGCCTGGCGGGGGGTAATCACGAGCAGTACTTC. The variable domain in full, with the rest retrieved from reference TRBV2 and TRBJ2-7, is EPEVTQTPSHQVTQMGQEVILRCVPISNHLYFYWYRQILGQKVEFLVSFYNNEISEKSEIFDDQFSVERPDGSNFTLKIRSTKLEDSAMYFCASSESLAGGNHEQYFGPGTRLTVT.